Listed below are T cell receptor beta chains from one sample, sequenced in a study of early stage breast cancer tumors. Some clones are missing from TCRdb's copy, which holds only in-frame ones; the method was immunoSEQ multiplex PCR. This sample has tens of thousands of clones, with around 80% found just once. Sequencing was carried out using blood. Receptors were obtained from a person aged 40-50 years with breast cancer. CDR3s leave out the opening cysteine and the closing phenylalanine or tryptophan. D genes are given only for firm matches. Size is omitted from some rows. Given values are once, few, many or a class for expanded clones.

cdr3_aa | clone_size | d_call | v_call
ASSLGGSTDTQY | - | - | TRBV5-1
ASRTSGTDTQY | once | TRBD2 | TRBV5-1
ASSDGPGYGYT | - | - | TRBV2
ASSHDRGHEKLF | - | TRBD1 | TRBV7-9
ASSFDSNQPQH | few | - | TRBV7-9
ASSLEGGYEQY | - | - | TRBV11-3
ASSLQGLNEQF | - | - | TRBV7-9
ASGLVGNTGELF | once | - | TRBV12-5
ASSEGQGPQNIQY | - | - | TRBV2
ASSQLASGAYNEQF | once | - | TRBV5-1
ASSLGTVQETQY | once | - | TRBV11-2
AISESGQGAYEQY | few | TRBD1 | TRBV10-3
ASRDRGSDNTEAF | - | TRBD1 | TRBV18
ASSPGRLSYNEQF | once | - | TRBV18
ASSLGPTGNEKLF | - | - | TRBV9
ASSPGLENTEAF | - | - | TRBV5-1
ASSGLETQY | - | - | TRBV2
ASSWGGLQTNEQF | - | TRBD2 | TRBV5-6
ASSPGQARQETQY | - | TRBD1 | TRBV7-9
ASSLGQAGHGYT | - | - | TRBV7-9
ASSEQGSTEAF | once | - | TRBV6-1
ASSLGQNSDTQY | - | - | TRBV27
ASSFLGGRSETQY | - | TRBD2 | TRBV5-4
ASSSGTSGSYEQY | - | TRBD2 | TRBV5-1
ASRAGTSSYNEQF | - | TRBD2 | TRBV10-2
ASSIVTGGYEQY | - | TRBD1 | TRBV7-9
ASSTGPKGAPQH | - | - | TRBV6-1
AISGGPGTGNNEQF | - | TRBD1 | TRBV10-3